A single sample is the source of the 3 T cell receptor beta chains below, sequenced in a study of blood T cell repertoires in COVID-19. TCRdb's table, derived via immunoSEQ multiplex PCR, lists solely in-frame clones and lacks some. In the table there are over 100,000 clones, 75% to 90% of which are singletons. The sequencing input was peripheral blood. Receptor source: a man aged 50 to 60 with active COVID-19.

This chain uses TRBV7-9 with TRBJ2-2, with D possibly TRBD2 on 6 matching bases. This CDR3 comprises 13 residues. Trimming pared 9 bases from V and 6 bases from J, leaving 14 bases between. Per the germline V gene, CDR1 is SEHNR and CDR2 is FQNEAQ (reference sequence). This chain's CDR3 is CASRLDASGELFF. Here the CDR3 DNA reads TGTGCCAGTAGACTAGACGCGTCCGGGGAGCTGTTTTTT.

The chain carries TRBV10-3 and TRBJ2-1; maybe TRBD1 (5 bases). V dropped 3 bases and J dropped 8 bases, with 14 bases sitting between them. Germline V gives CDR1 ENHRY, CDR2 SYGVKD. The CDR3 totals 14 residues. CDR3 sequence reads: CAISEQASVDEQFF. CDR3 DNA sequence: TGTGCCATCAGTGAACAGGCCTCGGTTGATGAGCAGTTCTTC.

This sequence joins TRBV6-5 and TRBJ2-5, with D maybe TRBD1 (5 bases). V lost 8 bases and J 1 base, leaving 11 bases between the germline ends. CDR1 MNHEY and CDR2 SVGAGI come from the germline V gene. The CDR3 is 13 amino acids. CDR3 coding DNA: TGTGCCAGCCACAGGAGCCCCCAAGAGACCCAGTACTTC. Translation: CASHRSPQETQYF.